Presented here are 9 T cell receptor beta chains from one specimen sequenced in a study of identical twins. From the 5' RACE reads, TCRdb called clonotypes with MiXCR, one entry per CDR3 protein. In the table there are more than 1.5 million distinct CDR3 sequences, under 35% of which are singletons. Sequenced input: cord blood. All receptors come from a newborn girl in good health.

The J gene is TRBJ1-1, the V gene TRBV4-1; D may be TRBD1 (5 bases). This CDR3 has 18 residues. The V and J ends lost 1 base and 2 bases respectively, with 20 bases between them. CDR1 is MGHRA, CDR2 YSYEKL, per germline. The CDR3 DNA reads TGCGCCAGCAGCCAAGTAGGGATGAGACAGTGGGGTAACACTGAAGCTTTCTTT. Its translation is CASSQVGMRQWGNTEAFF.

The chain carries TRBV5-1 and TRBJ2-5; 11 bases match TRBD2. Germline V gene sequence: CDR1 SGHRS, CDR2 YFSETQ. V lost 3 bases and J lost 11; bases outside the gene matches: 18. The CDR3 has 17 amino acids. DNA of the CDR3: TGCGCCAGCAGCTCCACTTTAGCGGGGGGGAGGACGGGTGAGCAGTACTTC. Its translation is CASSSTLAGGRTGEQYF.

The table lists this clonotype with many counts. Germline is not matched at one junction end, which may reflect a read error. For the CDR3, the DNA is TGTGCCAGCAGCTTAGACAGGGTCTATGGCTACACCTTC. Its protein product is CASSLDRVYGYTF. This chain links TRBV5-1 with TRBJ1-2; TRBD1 matches 7 bases. In germline, CDR1 is SGHRS, CDR2 YFSETQ. CDR3 length: 13 amino acids.

The V and J genes are TRBV5-1 and TRBJ2-3; perhaps TRBD2 as D (5 bases). V was pared by 4 bases and J by 2 bases, with 14 bases between. The CDR3 totals 15 residues. The germline V gene encodes CDR1 SGHRS and CDR2 YFSETQ. CDR3 sequence: CASSLMVLATDTQYF. The CDR3 nucleotides are TGCGCCAGCAGCCTGATGGTTCTAGCCACAGATACGCAGTATTTT.

This clonotype was detected only a few times. The genes are TRBV7-6 and TRBJ1-2, with D uncertain. Germline CDR1 is SGHVS and CDR2 is FNYEAQ. The CDR3 extends over 13 amino acids. Deletions cut 6 bases from V and 6 bases from J, with 14 bases between. As DNA, the CDR3 is TGTGCCAGCAGGTCGTCAGGCGGCCATGGCTACACCTTC. Its protein product is CASRSSGGHGYTF.

In its sample, this clonotype was seen a few times. This chain connects TRBV3-1 to TRBJ1-6; tentatively, D is TRBD1 (5 bases). Per the germline V gene, CDR1 is LGHDT and CDR2 is YNNKEL (reference sequence). This CDR3 region has 16 residues. The V and J ends lost 4 bases and 6 bases respectively, with 16 bases between them. The CDR3 nucleotides read TGTGCCAGCAGCCCCAGGGTTAGTGAAGGTAATTCACCCCTCCACTTT. It is translated as CASSPRVSEGNSPLHF. The full variable domain, in which reference TRBV3-1 and TRBJ1-6 provide the parts outside the CDR3, is DTAVSQTPKYLVTQMGNDKSIKCEQNLGHDTMYWYKQDSKKFLKIMFSYNNKELIINETVPNRFSPKSPDKAHLNLHINSLELGDSAVYFCASSPRVSEGNSPLHFGNGTRLTVT.

This chain joins TRBV2 and TRBJ1-5; 8 bases line up with TRBD1. CDR1 is SNHLY, CDR2 FYNNEI, per germline. This CDR3 spans 14 amino acids. Trimming removed 6 bases from V and 6 bases from J; junction bases left unmatched: 7. DNA of the CDR3: TGTGCCAGCAGAGGACAGGGTGGTTCTCAGCCCCAGCATTTT. Translation: CASRGQGGSQPQHF.

V and J are TRBV20-1 and TRBJ2-1; D possibly matches TRBD1 or TRBD2 (5 bases each). CDR3 length: 12 residues. Trimming took off 6 bases at V and 6 bases at J, with 12 bases between the two ends. CDR1 is DFQATT, CDR2 SNEGSKA, per germline (reference sequence). CDR3 nucleotide sequence: TGCAGTGCGGCCGGGACGACCAATGAGCAGTTCTTC. Translating gives CSAAGTTNEQFF.

J is TRBJ1-2 and V is TRBV28, with D tentatively TRBD1 (5 bases). The CDR3 totals 14 residues. Germline CDR1 is MDHEN and CDR2 is SYDVKM. V was clipped by 5 bases and J by 5 bases, with 15 bases between them. CDR3 amino acids: CASSGGQSPYGYTF. In DNA, the CDR3 is TGTGCCAGCAGTGGAGGACAATCCCCATATGGCTACACCTTC.